This TCR beta chain came from a study of blood T cell repertoires in COVID-19. Study-level information: Samples of COVID-19 (acute and convalescent) were obtained from the United States, Italy and Spain. PBMCs, B-cell-depleted T cells, or T cells were the source of the cDNA or gDNA that made up the material.

The germline V gene has CDR1 SNHLY and CDR2 FYNNEI. The CDR3 loop spans 15 amino acids. V gave up 3 bases and J gave up 3 bases, with 12 bases separating them. Using immunoSEQ multiplex PCR, the repertoire was profiled, and TCRdb retains in-frame clones only, with some absent. The top ten clones hold more than 15% of a sample with 120,000 or so clones, about three quarters of them seen once. Sequencing was done on a sample of peripheral blood. This chain links TRBV2 with TRBJ2-1; D gene ambiguous. This clonotype originated in a woman older than 75 with active or convalescent COVID-19. In DNA form, the CDR3 reads TGTGCCAGCAGTGACAAGAGCTCTTTCTACAATGAGCAGTTCTTC. It specifies CASSDKSSFYNEQFF. Drawing the rest from reference TRBV2 and TRBJ2-1, the complete variable domain is EPEVTQTPSHQVTQMGQEVILRCVPISNHLYFYWYRQILGQKVEFLVSFYNNEISEKSEIFDDQFSVERPDGSNFTLKIRSTKLEDSAMYFCASSDKSSFYNEQFFGPGTRLTVL.